This TCR beta chain was observed in a study of human T cells and chemical hapten exposure. With V trimmed by 8 bases and J by 2 bases, 7 bases remained unmatched. The germline V gene encodes CDR1 SGHTA and CDR2 FQGNSA. The CDR3 runs 14 residues. TCRdb processed the RACE reads anew with MiXCR; each CDR3 protein has one entry. Among 100,000 to 120,000 distinct CDR3 sequences listed, 34% were seen once. Time point here: patch test 3, about 24 weeks after DPC sensitization. Indicated treatment: therapeutic diphenylcyclopropenone sensitization with weekly scalp DPC. Here the sequenced sample was whole blood, taken in connection with sensitization to the hapten diphenylcyclopropenone (DPC). The receptor was derived from a man aged 40-55 years with alopecia areata. Some clones in this sample may be carry-over from other donors' samples. This chain joins TRBV7-2 and TRBJ2-3, with 7 bases matching TRBD2. In DNA, the CDR3 is TGTGCCAGCCGGGGGGAACTACTCACAGATACGCAGTATTTT. Protein: CASRGELLTDTQYF.